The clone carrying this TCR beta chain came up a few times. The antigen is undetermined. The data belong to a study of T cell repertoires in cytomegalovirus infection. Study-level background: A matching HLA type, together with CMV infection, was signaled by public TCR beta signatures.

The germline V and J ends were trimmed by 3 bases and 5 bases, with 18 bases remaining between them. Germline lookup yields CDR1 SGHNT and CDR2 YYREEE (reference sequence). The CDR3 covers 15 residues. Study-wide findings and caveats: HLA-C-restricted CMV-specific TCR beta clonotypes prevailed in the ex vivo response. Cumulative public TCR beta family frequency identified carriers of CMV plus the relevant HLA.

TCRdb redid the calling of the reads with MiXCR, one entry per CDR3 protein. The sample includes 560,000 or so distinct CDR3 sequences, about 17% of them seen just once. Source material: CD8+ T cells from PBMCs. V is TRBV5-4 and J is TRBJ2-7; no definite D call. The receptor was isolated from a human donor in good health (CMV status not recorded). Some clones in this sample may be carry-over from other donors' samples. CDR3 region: CASSWIDGDLHEQYF. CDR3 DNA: TGTGCCAGCAGCTGGATTGACGGAGATCTCCACGAGCAGTACTTC.